A single sample is the source of the 5 T cell receptor beta chains below, sequenced in a study of post-analysis software for immune sequencing data. Study-level points and caveats: Five or six TRBV segments, TRBV5-6, TRBV5-1 and TRBV20-1 among them, were found more frequent in patients than controls.

These receptors have no known antigen. Unique molecular identifiers had been added to the TCR beta cDNA libraries. TCRdb used MiXCR to reprocess the PCR reads, holding one entry per CDR3 protein. The sample consists of roughly 540,000 distinct CDR3 sequences, around 34% of them appearing once. Sequenced sample: blood. These receptors all come from a girl aged 2 to 17 with multiple sclerosis.

The genes are TRBV7-9 and TRBJ2-7, with 9 bases matching TRBD1. With 3 bases clipped from V and 5 bases from J, the junction kept 5 bases outside the gene matches. The CDR3 spans 14 residues. The germline CDR1 and CDR2 sequences are SEHNR and FQNEAQ (reference sequence). CDR3 amino acids: CASSFWDRAHEQYF. The CDR3 DNA reads as TGTGCCAGCAGCTTCTGGGACAGGGCCCACGAGCAGTACTTC.

V usage is TRBV7-9 and J usage is TRBJ2-7, with 8 bases aligning to TRBD1. CDR1 and CDR2 from the germline V gene are SEHNR and FQNEAQ (reference sequence). Losses at the gene ends were 1 base for V and 0 bases for J; bases not matched to a gene: 8. The CDR3 runs to 17 residues. CDR3 protein: CASSLDPGQAGSYEQYF. CDR3 sequence (DNA): TGTGCCAGCAGCTTAGACCCGGGACAGGCGGGCTCCTACGAGCAGTACTTC.

V usage is TRBV15 and J usage is TRBJ2-3; the D is unclear. Germline values: CDR1 LNHNV, CDR2 YYDKDF (reference sequence). The CDR3 loop spans 15 amino acids. The V gene lost 0 bases and the J gene lost 0 bases, with 7 bases spanning the gap. The CDR3 region is CATSRDVVSTDTQYF. The CDR3 DNA follows: TGTGCCACCAGCAGAGATGTGGTCAGCACAGATACGCAGTATTTT.

The rearrangement joins TRBV10-3 to TRBJ2-3; a weak D match, TRBD2 (5 bases). The germline V gene encodes CDR1 ENHRY and CDR2 SYGVKD. The length of the CDR3 is 15 residues. V lost 6 bases, J lost 3 bases, and 16 bases lay in between. CDR3 nucleotide sequence: TGTGCCATCAGAGACCCCGCGGGCGTAACAGATACGCAGTATTTT. It specifies CAIRDPAGVTDTQYF.

This clonotype was found a few times. The V and J genes are TRBV28 and TRBJ2-4; 10 nucleotides match TRBD2. With V trimmed by 5 bases and J by 1 base, 8 bases remained unmatched. Germline V lookup: CDR1 MDHEN, CDR2 SYDVKM. The CDR3 runs 17 residues. The CDR3 loop reads CASSPPLAGIAKNIQYF. For the CDR3, the DNA is TGTGCCAGCAGTCCGCCACTAGCGGGGATTGCCAAAAACATTCAGTACTTC. Complete variable domain (other parts from reference TRBV28 and TRBJ2-4): DVKVTQSSRYLVKRTGEKVFLECVQDMDHENMFWYRQDPGLGLRLIYFSYDVKMKEKGDIPEGYSVSREKKERFSLILESASTNQTSMYLCASSPPLAGIAKNIQYFGAGTRLSVL.